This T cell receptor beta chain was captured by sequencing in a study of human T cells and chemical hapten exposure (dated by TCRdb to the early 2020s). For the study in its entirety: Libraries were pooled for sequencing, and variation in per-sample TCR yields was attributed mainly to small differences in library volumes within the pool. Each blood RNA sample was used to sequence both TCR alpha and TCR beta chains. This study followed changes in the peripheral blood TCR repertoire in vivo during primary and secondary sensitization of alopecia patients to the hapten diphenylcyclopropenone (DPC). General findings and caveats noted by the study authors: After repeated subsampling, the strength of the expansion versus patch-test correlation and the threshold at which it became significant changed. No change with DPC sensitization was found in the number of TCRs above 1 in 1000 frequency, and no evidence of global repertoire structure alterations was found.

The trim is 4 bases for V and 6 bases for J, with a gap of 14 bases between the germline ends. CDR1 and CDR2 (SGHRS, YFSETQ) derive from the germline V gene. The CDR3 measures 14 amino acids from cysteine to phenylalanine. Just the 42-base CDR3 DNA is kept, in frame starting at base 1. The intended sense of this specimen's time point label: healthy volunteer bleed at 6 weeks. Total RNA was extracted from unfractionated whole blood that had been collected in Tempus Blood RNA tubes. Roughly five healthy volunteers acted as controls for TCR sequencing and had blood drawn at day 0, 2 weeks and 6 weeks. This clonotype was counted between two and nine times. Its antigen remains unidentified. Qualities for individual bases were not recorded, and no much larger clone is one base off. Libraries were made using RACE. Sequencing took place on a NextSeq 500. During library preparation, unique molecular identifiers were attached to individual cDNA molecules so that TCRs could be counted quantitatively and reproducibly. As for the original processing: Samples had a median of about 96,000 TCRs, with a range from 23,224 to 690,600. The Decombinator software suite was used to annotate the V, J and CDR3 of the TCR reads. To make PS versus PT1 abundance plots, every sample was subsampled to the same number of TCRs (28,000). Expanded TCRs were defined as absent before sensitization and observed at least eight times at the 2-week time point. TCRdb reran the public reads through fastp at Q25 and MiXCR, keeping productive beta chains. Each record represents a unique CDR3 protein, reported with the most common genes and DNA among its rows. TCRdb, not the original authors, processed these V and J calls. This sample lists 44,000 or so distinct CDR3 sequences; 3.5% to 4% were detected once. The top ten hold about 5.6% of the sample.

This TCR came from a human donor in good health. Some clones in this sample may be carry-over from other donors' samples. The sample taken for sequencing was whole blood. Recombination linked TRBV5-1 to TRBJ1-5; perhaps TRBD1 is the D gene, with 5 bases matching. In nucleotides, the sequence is TGCGCCAGCAGCCTGGGCCTGGGGGGTCAGCCCCAGCATTTT. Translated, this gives CASSLGLGGQPQHF. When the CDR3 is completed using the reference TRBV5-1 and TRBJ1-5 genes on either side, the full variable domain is KAGVTQTPRYLIKTRGQQVTLSCSPISGHRSVSWYQQTPGQGLQFLFEYFSETQRNKGNFPGRFSGRQFSNSRSEMNVSTLELGDSALYLCASSLGLGGQPQHFGDGTRLSIL.